The 6 T cell receptor beta chains given below trace back to one sample, sequenced in a study of technical replicates of blood from several donors. The method was immunoSEQ multiplex PCR; TCRdb's version includes in-frame clones alone and lacks a portion of them. In the table there are 40,000 to 60,000 clones, around 83% of which are singletons. Sample: PBMCs. These receptors all come from a human donor in good health. Some clones in this sample may be carry-over from other donors' samples.

The V call is TRBV6-1, the J call TRBJ1-1; 8 nucleotides agree with TRBD1. This CDR3 comprises 13 residues. The V and J ends lost 1 base and 13 bases, in that order; junction bases with no gene match: 8. From germline, CDR1 is MNHNS and CDR2 SASEGT. CDR3 in DNA: TGTGCCAGCAGTGAAGGGGGACAGGCGAGACGTTTCTTT. Its translation is CASSEGGQARRFF.

V usage is TRBV20-1 and J usage is TRBJ1-2; 8 positions match TRBD1. The CDR3 length is 11 residues. Germline V gene data show CDR1 as DFQATT and CDR2 as SNEGSKA (reference sequence). The CDR3 sequence: CRPQGVEGYTF. CDR3 nucleotides: TGCAGGCCACAGGGGGTGGAGGGCTACACCTTC.

The chain combines TRBV7-7 with TRBJ2-2; TRBD2 matches 14 bases. J gave up 7 bases and V 5 bases, and 6 bases lay outside the gene matches. The CDR3 runs to 16 residues. CDR1 is SSHAT, CDR2 FNYEAQ, per germline (reference sequence). CDR3 DNA sequence: TGTGCCAGCAGCAGACTAGCGGGAGGGCCGAACGGGGAGCTGTTTTTT. Translated, it gives CASSRLAGGPNGELFF.

This chain connects TRBV19 to TRBJ1-1; a possible D gene is TRBD1 (6 bases). The CDR3 has 15 residues. Trimming cost V 6 bases and J 5 bases, with 19 bases left between them. Per the germline V gene, CDR1 is LNHDA and CDR2 is SQIVND (reference sequence). CDR3 coding DNA: TGTGCCAGTAGGGGCGGGGGCTTGGCGGTTACTGAAGCTTTCTTT. Its translation: CASRGGGLAVTEAFF.

The chain uses TRBV29-1 and TRBJ2-7, with 7 bases identical to TRBD1. Trimming cost V 4 bases and J 6 bases; bases outside gene matches: 6. This CDR3 has 12 residues. Germline lookup yields CDR1 SQVTM and CDR2 ANQGSEA. CDR3 region: CSVVEGAIEQYF. CDR3 sequence (DNA): TGCAGCGTTGTTGAGGGGGCAATCGAGCAGTACTTC.

The chain carries TRBV5-1 and TRBJ1-2; 7 bases are shared with TRBD1. The CDR3 covers 14 residues. The V and J ends lost 4 bases and 3 bases, in that order; junction bases with no gene match: 6. CDR1 and CDR2 from the germline V gene are SGHRS and YFSETQ. In nucleotides, the CDR3 is TGCGCCAGCAGCAAGGACAGGTGGGACTATGGCTACACCTTC. Translation gives CASSKDRWDYGYTF.